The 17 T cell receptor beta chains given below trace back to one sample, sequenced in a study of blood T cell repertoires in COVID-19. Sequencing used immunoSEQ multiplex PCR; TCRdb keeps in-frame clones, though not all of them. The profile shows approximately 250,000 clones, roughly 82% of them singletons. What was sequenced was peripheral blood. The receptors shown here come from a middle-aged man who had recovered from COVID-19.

CDR3 amino acids: CAVNRDSHEKLFF. The CDR3 coding sequence is TGTGCCGTCAACCGGGACAGTCATGAAAAACTGTTTTTT. The chain links TRBV12-3 or TRBV12-4 to TRBJ1-4; 7 bases map to TRBD1. The CDR3 length is 13 residues. V shed 11 bases and J 6 bases; nucleotides not matched to a gene: 9.

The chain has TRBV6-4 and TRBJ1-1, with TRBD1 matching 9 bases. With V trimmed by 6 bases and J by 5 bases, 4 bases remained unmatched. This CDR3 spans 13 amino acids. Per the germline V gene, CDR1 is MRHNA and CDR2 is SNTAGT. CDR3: CASSVDRGTEAFF. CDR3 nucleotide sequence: TGTGCCAGCAGCGTGGACAGGGGAACTGAAGCTTTCTTT.

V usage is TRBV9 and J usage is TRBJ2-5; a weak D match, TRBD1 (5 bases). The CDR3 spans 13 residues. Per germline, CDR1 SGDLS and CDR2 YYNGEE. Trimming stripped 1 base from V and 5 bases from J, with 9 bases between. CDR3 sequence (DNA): TGTGCCAGCAGCGTATTGCCAGGGGAGACCCAGTACTTC. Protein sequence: CASSVLPGETQYF.

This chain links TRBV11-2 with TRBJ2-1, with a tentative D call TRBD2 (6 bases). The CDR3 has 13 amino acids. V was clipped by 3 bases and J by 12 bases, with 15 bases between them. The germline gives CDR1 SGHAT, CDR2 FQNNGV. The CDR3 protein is CASSFTSGGGQFF. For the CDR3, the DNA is TGTGCCAGCAGCTTTACATCCGGGGGAGGGCAGTTCTTC. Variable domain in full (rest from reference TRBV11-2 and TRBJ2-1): EAGVAQSPRYKIIEKRQSVAFWCNPISGHATLYWYQQILGQGPKLLIQFQNNGVVDDSQLPKDRFSAERLKGVDSTLKIQPAKLEDSAVYLCASSFTSGGGQFFGPGTRLTVL.

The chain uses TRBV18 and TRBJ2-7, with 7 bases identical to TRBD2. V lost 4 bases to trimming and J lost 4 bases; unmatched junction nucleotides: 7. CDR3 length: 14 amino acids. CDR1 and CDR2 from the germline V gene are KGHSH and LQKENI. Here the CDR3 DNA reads TGTGCCAGCTCACTTGGCGGGGGAGATTACGAGCAGTACTTC. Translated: CASSLGGGDYEQYF.

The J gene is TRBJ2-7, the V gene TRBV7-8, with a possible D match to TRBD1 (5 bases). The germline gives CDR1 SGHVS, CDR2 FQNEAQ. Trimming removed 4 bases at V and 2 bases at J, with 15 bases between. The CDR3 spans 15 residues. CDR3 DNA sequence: TGTGCCAGCAGCTCACGACAGAGAACCCCCTACGAGCAGTACTTC. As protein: CASSSRQRTPYEQYF.

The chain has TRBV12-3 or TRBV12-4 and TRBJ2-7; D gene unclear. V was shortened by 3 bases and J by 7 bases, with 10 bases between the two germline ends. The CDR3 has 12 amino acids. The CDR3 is CASSFQSREQYF. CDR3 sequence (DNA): TGTGCCAGCAGTTTTCAGTCGCGGGAGCAGTACTTC.

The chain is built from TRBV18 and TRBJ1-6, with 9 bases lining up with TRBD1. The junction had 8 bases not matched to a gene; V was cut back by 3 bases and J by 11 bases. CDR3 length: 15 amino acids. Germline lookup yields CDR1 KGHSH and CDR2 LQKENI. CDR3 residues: CASSPRVGQGTPLHF. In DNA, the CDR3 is TGTGCCAGCTCACCTCGTGTAGGACAGGGGACACCCCTCCACTTT.

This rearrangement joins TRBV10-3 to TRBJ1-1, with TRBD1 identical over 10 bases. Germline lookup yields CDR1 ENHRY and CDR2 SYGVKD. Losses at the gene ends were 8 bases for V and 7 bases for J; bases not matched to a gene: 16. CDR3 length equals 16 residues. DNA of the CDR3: TGTGCCATCTTGGGGACAGGGGAGTCATTGGGACATGAAGCTTTCTTT. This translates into CAILGTGESLGHEAFF.

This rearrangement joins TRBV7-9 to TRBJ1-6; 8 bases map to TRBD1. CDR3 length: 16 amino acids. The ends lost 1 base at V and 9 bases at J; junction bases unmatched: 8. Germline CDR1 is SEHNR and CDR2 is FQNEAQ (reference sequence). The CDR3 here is CASSLVAGQGTSPLHF. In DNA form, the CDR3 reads TGTGCCAGCAGCTTAGTTGCCGGACAGGGCACTTCACCCCTCCACTTT.

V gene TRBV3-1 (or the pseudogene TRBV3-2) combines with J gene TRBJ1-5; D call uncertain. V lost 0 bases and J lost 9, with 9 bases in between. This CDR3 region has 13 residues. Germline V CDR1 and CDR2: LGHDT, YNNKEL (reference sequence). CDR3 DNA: TGTGCCAGCAGCCAAGAATCAACTAGGCCCCAGCATTTT. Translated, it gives CASSQESTRPQHF.

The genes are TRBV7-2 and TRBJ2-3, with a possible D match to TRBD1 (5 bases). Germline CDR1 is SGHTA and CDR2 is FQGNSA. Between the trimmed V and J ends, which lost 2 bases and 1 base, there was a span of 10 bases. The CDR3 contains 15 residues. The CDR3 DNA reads TGTGCCAGCAGCTTACAGGGCCCCCGCACAGATACGCAGTATTTT. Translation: CASSLQGPRTDTQYF.

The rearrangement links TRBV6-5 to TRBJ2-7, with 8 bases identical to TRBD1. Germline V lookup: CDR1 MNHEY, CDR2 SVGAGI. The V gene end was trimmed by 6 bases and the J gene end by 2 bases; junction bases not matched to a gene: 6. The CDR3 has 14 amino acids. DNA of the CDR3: TGTGCCAGCAGAGACAGGGGAAACACCTACGAGCAGTACTTC. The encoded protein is CASRDRGNTYEQYF.

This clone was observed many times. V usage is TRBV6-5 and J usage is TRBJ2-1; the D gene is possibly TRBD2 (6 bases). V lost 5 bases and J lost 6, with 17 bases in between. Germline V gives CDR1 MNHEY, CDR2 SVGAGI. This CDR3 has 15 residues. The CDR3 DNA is TGTGCCAGCAGTCCGATTGGGGGGATCGGCAATGAGCAGTTCTTC. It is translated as CASSPIGGIGNEQFF.

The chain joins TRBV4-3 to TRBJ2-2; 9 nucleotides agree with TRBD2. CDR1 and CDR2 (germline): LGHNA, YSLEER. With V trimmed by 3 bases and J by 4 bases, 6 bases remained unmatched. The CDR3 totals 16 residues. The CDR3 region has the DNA TGCGCCAGCAGCCAGAGAAGCGGGGGGACCACCGGGGAGCTGTTTTTT. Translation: CASSQRSGGTTGELFF.

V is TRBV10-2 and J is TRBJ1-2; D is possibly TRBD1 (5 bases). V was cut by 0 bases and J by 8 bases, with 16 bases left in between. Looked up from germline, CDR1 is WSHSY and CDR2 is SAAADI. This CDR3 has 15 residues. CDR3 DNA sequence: TGCGCCAGCAGTGAGTCCGGGCAGGGTTCTTTCGGCTACACCTTC. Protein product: CASSESGQGSFGYTF.

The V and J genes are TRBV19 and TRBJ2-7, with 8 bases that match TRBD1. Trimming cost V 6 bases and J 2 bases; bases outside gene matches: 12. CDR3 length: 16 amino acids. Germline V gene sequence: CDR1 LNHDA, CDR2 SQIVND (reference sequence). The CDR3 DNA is TGTGCCAGTAGCGGGCAGGGGGCTTTATTGACCTACGAGCAGTACTTC. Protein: CASSGQGALLTYEQYF.